Following are 8 T cell receptor beta chains from one sample sequenced in a study of T cells after somatic rescue of genetic block. Using immunoSEQ multiplex PCR, the repertoire was profiled, and TCRdb retains in-frame clones only, with some absent. The sample consists of about 72,000 clones, just over 90% of them appearing once. Input material: peripheral blood mononuclear cells (PBMCs). The receptors stem from a man aged 25 to 40.

The chain recombines TRBV20-1 with TRBJ1-1; maybe TRBD1 (5 bases). The CDR3 consists of 11 residues. V lost 8 bases, J lost 5 bases, and 12 bases lay in between. Per germline, CDR1 DFQATT and CDR2 SNEGSKA (reference sequence). The DNA of the CDR3 is TGCAGTTCCCTAAGGGGTACTGAAGCTTTCTTT. This gives the protein CSSLRGTEAFF.

This clone has only one observation. This chain links TRBV4-3 with TRBJ2-7; D may be TRBD1 (5 bases). The CDR3 contains 15 residues. The germline V gene has CDR1 LGHNA and CDR2 YSLEER. Trimming removed 0 bases at V and 2 bases at J, with 11 bases between. CDR3 DNA: TGCGCCAGCAGCCAAGATAGAGGACACACCTACGAGCAGTACTTC. Residues: CASSQDRGHTYEQYF.

This chain joins TRBV4-1 and TRBJ2-2; the match to TRBD2 covers 7 bases. The CDR3 is 16 residues long. CDR1 and CDR2 from the germline V gene are MGHRA and YSYEKL. The V segment lost 0 bases and the J segment 5 bases; nucleotides outside the gene matches: 6. CDR3 loop: CASSQDRTRATGELFF. DNA of the CDR3: TGCGCCAGCAGCCAAGACCGGACTAGGGCGACCGGGGAGCTGTTTTTT.

The V and J genes are TRBV6-6 and TRBJ2-1; a possible D gene is TRBD2 (6 bases). CDR1 MNHNY and CDR2 SVGAGI come from the germline V gene (reference sequence). V lost 6 bases and J 5 bases, leaving 17 bases between the germline ends. This CDR3 region has 15 residues. The CDR3 DNA reads TGTGCCAGCAGCATGGGACTTAGCCTTCACAATGAGCAGTTCTTC. Translated: CASSMGLSLHNEQFF.

The V and J genes are TRBV29-1 and TRBJ2-5; TRBD1 agrees at 9 bases. Germline CDR1 and CDR2: SQVTM and ANQGSEA. CDR3 length: 13 amino acids. V shed 3 bases, J shed 4 bases, and the junction held 3 bases outside the gene matches. The CDR3 loop is CSVETGGGETQYF. The CDR3 DNA is TGCAGCGTTGAGACAGGGGGAGGAGAGACCCAGTACTTC.

The chain couples TRBV5-1 to TRBJ2-2, with 8 bases matching TRBD1. Trimming at V came to 2 bases and at J to 2 bases, leaving 8 bases not matched to a gene. Germline V lookup: CDR1 SGHRS, CDR2 YFSETQ. This CDR3 is 17 amino acids long. CDR3 protein: CASSLFDRGPNTGELFF. The DNA of the CDR3 is TGCGCCAGCAGCTTATTCGACAGGGGACCTAACACCGGGGAGCTGTTTTTT.

The chain employs TRBV30 and TRBJ2-4; TRBD2 aligns across 11 bases. Trimming took 2 bases from V and 2 from J; bases not matched to a gene: 14. The germline CDR1 and CDR2 sequences are GTSNPN and SVGIG (reference sequence). CDR3 length equals 19 residues. The CDR3 DNA reads TGTGCCTGGAGTAACCCCCTGGGGGTAGCGGGAGGGACCAAAAACATTCAGTACTTC. It encodes CAWSNPLGVAGGTKNIQYF.

The genes are TRBV6-5 and TRBJ1-3, with TRBD1 matching over 7 bases. Germline V CDR1 and CDR2: MNHEY, SVGAGI. J was trimmed by 3 bases and V by 6 bases; bases with no gene match: 5. The CDR3 extends over 14 amino acids. In DNA, the CDR3 is TGTGCCAGCAGAAACAGGGGTATTGGAAACACCATATATTTT. It encodes CASRNRGIGNTIYF.